The source of this T cell receptor (beta chain) is a study of blood T cell repertoires in COVID-19. Overall study: The United States, Italy and Spain provided the acute and convalescent COVID-19 samples. T cells, B-cell-depleted T cells, or PBMCs supplied cDNA or gDNA.

Original analysis: The assay estimated nucleated cells by amplifying reference gene primers. TCRdb keeps only in-frame clones here, not all; method: immunoSEQ multiplex PCR. Clone size and the V and J calls come from that table; the DNA yielded D and trimming. The sample lists roughly 700,000 clones, approximately 90% occurring once. V shed 2 bases, J shed 6 bases, and the junction held 13 bases outside the gene matches. The CDR3 contains 17 residues. In germline, CDR1 is MNHEY, CDR2 SVGEGT. The chain uses TRBV6-2 or TRBV6-3 and TRBJ1-5; 7 nucleotides line up with TRBD1. This receptor was obtained from a woman aged 18-35 years with acute or convalescent COVID-19. The specimen was peripheral blood. The CDR3 DNA is TGTGCCAGCAGTTACGGCAAAGACAGGGTGGGTTTTCAGCCCCAGCATTTT. Translation: CASSYGKDRVGFQPQHF.